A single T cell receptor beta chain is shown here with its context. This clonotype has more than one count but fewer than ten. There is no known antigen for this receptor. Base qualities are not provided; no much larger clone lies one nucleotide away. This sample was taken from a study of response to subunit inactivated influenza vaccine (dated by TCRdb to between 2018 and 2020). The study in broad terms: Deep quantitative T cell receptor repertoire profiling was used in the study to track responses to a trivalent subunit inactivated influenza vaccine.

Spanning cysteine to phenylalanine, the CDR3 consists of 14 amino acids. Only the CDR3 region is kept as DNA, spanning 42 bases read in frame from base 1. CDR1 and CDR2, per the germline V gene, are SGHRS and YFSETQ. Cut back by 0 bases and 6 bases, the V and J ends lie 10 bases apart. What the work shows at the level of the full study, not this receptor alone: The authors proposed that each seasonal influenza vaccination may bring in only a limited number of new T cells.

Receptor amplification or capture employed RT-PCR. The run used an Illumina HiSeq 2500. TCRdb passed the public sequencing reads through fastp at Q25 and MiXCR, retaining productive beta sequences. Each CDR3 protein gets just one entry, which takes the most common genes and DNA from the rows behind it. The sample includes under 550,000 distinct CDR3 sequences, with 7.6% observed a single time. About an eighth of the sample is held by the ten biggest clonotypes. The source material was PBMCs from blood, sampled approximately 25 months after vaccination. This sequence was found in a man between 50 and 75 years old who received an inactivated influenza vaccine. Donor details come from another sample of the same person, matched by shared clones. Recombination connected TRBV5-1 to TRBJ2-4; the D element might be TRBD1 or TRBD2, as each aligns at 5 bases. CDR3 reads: CASSLVGAGNIQYF. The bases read TGCGCCAGCAGCTTGGTTGGGGCGGGAAACATTCAGTACTTC.